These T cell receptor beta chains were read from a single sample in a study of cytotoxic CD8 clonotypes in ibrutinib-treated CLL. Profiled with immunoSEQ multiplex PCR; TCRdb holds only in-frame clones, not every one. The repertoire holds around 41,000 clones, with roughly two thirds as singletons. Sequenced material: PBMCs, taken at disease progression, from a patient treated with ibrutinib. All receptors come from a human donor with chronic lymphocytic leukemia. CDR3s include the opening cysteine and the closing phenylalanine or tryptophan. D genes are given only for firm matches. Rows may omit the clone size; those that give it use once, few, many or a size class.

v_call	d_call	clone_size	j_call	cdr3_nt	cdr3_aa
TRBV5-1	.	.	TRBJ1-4	TGCGCCAGCAGAGTACCGGGAGCAACTAATGAAAAACTGTTTTTT	CASRVPGATNEKLFF
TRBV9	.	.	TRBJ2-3	TGTGCCAGCAGCGTAGGGGACAGCACAGATACGCAGTATTTT	CASSVGDSTDTQYF
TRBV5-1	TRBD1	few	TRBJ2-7	TGCGCCAGCAGCTTGGGGGACAGGCACGAGCAGTACTTC	CASSLGDRHEQYF
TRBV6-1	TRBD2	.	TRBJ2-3	TGTGCCAGCAGTGAAAGAATTATTAAGGACCTTAGCGGGAGTGGTCGGGCAGATACGCAGTATTTT	CASSERIIKDLSGSGRADTQYF
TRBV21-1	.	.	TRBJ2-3	TGTGCCAGCAGCAATGAGCGGTTTGCGGATACGCAGTATTTT	CASSNERFADTQYF
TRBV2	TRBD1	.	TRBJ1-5	TGTGCCAGCAGGCCGGGACAGGGGAATCAGCCCCAGCATTTT	CASRPGQGNQPQHF
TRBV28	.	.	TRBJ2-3	TGTGCCAGCAGGTACAGAACTTTCACAGATACGCAGTATTTT	CASRYRTFTDTQYF
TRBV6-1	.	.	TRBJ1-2	TGTGCCAGCAGTAGGACCCCGGACAACTATGGCTACACCTTC	CASSRTPDNYGYTF
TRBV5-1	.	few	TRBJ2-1	TGCGCCAGCAGCTTGGGTTCCTACAATGAGCAGTTCTTC	CASSLGSYNEQFF
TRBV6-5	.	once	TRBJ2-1	TGTGCCAGCAGTTACTCAAGCTCCTACAATGAGCAGTTCTTC	CASSYSSSYNEQFF
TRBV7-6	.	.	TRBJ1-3	TGTGCCAGCAGCTCCCCTACGAGGGACTCTGGAAACACCATATATTTT	CASSSPTRDSGNTIYF
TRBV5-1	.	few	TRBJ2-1	TGCGCCAGCAGCTTCCGAGGACCCTCCTACAATGAGCAGTTCTTC	CASSFRGPSYNEQFF
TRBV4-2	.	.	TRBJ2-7	TGTGCCAGCAGCCAAGTGGGGGCGGGGACCTACGAGCAGTACTTC	CASSQVGAGTYEQYF